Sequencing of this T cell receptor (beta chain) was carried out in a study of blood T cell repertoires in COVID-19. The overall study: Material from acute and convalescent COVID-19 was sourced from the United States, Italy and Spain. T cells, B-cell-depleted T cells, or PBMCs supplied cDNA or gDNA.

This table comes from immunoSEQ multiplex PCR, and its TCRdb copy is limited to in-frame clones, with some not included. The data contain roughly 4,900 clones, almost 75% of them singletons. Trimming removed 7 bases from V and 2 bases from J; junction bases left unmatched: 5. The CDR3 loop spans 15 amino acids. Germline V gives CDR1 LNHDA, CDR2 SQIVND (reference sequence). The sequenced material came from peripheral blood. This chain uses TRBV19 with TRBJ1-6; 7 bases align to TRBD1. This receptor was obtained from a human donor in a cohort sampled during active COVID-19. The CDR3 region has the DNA TGTGCCAGTAAACCGGGACAGACCTATAATTCACCCCTCCACTTT. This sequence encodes CASKPGQTYNSPLHF.